The present entry profiles one T cell receptor (beta chain) with its context. Sequencing was performed with immunoSEQ multiplex PCR; in TCRdb, only in-frame clones are kept and a portion is missing. The sample yields about 20,000 clones, roughly nine tenths seen once. This record comes from a study of blood T cell repertoires in COVID-19. Source material: peripheral blood. The clonotype comes from a human donor in a cohort sampled during active COVID-19.

CDR3 DNA: TGTGCCTGGAGTGCACCGGGACTAGCGAACGAGCAGTACTTC. Its translation is CAWSAPGLANEQYF. The chain joins TRBV30 to TRBJ2-7; 10 bases are shared with TRBD2. This CDR3 contains 14 residues. The germline V gene has CDR1 GTSNPN and CDR2 SVGIG (reference sequence). V gave up 1 base and J gave up 5 bases; unmatched junction bases: 5.